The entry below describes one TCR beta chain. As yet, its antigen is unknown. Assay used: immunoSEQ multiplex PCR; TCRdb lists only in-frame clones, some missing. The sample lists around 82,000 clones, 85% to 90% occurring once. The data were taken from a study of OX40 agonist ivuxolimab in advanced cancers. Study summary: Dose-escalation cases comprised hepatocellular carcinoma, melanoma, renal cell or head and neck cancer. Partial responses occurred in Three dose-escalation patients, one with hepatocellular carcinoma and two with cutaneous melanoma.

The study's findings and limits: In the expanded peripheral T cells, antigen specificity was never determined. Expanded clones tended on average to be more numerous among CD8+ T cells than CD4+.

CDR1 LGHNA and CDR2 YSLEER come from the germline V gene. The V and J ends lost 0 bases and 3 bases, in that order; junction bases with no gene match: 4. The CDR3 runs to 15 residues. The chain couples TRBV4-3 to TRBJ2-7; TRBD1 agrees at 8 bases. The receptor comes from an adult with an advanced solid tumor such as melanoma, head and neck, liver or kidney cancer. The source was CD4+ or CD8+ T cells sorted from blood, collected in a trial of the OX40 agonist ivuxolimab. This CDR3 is CASSQDLGQGYEQYF. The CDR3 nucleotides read TGCGCCAGCAGCCAAGATCTCGGACAGGGCTACGAGCAGTACTTC.